The sequence of this TCR beta chain was determined in a study of cytomegalovirus exposure and HLA in healthy donors. The PCR contained 60 Vbeta and 13 Jbeta primers. Original processing notes: Unique TCR beta chains totaled some 80 million in a later count, with some 10 million of them shared. The protocol was immunoSEQ multiplex PCR, while the TCRdb copy is restricted to in-frame clones and leaves out a portion. From that table come the V and J calls and clone size; the DNA was used to work out D and trimming. In the table there are roughly 250,000 clones, roughly 80% of which are singletons. Germline V lookup: CDR1 DFQATT, CDR2 SNEGSKA (reference sequence). The CDR3 sequence is 10 residues long. V dropped 4 bases and J dropped 9 bases, with 9 bases sitting between them.

V gene TRBV20-1 combines with J gene TRBJ1-2, with D possibly matching TRBD1 (6 bases). The clonotype originates from a girl aged 2 to 10 in good health and CMV-seronegative. Sequencing was done on a sample of PBMCs. The CDR3 sequence: CSANQGSYTF. The CDR3 bases are TGCAGTGCTAATCAGGGGAGCTACACCTTC.